Presented here are 19 T cell receptor beta chains from one specimen sequenced in a study of cytomegalovirus exposure and HLA in healthy donors. PCR employed 60 Vbeta and 13 Jbeta primers. Produced via immunoSEQ multiplex PCR; TCRdb's table is partial and in-frame only. In the table there are 100,000 to 140,000 clones, 74% of which are singletons. Sequenced sample: PBMCs. The receptors were gathered from a middle-aged woman in good health and CMV-seropositive.

The rearrangement uses TRBV4-3 and TRBJ2-3; the match to TRBD1 covers 8 bases. The junction had 8 bases not matched to a gene; V was cut back by 2 bases and J by 4 bases. Looked up from germline, CDR1 is LGHNA and CDR2 is YSLEER. The CDR3 contains 16 residues. DNA for the CDR3: TGCGCCAGCAGCCAATCAGCCGGGACAGGAGCAGATACGCAGTATTTT. As protein: CASSQSAGTGADTQYF.

The chain links TRBV5-1 to TRBJ2-3; 9 positions match TRBD1. The CDR3 extends over 14 amino acids. Germline V gives CDR1 SGHRS, CDR2 YFSETQ. V lost 4 bases and J lost 3; bases outside the gene matches: 3. CDR3 coding DNA: TGCGCCAGCAGCCCCGACAGGGGGACAGATACGCAGTATTTT. Amino acid sequence: CASSPDRGTDTQYF.

The rearrangement joins TRBV6-5 to TRBJ1-1, with D unresolved. CDR1 and CDR2 from the germline V gene are MNHEY and SVGAGI. V was cut by 0 bases and J by 0 bases, with 8 bases left in between. This CDR3 spans 15 amino acids. CDR3 amino acids: CASSYSGVLNTEAFF. The CDR3 DNA reads TGTGCCAGCAGTTACTCAGGAGTGCTGAACACTGAAGCTTTCTTT.

This chain links TRBV9 with TRBJ1-2; 7 nucleotides match TRBD1. CDR1 is SGDLS, CDR2 YYNGEE, per germline. The CDR3 contains 16 residues. With V trimmed by 1 base and J by 4 bases, 10 bases remained unmatched. The CDR3, as DNA: TGTGCCAGCAGCGTAAGGGGAGACAGGGCTTCCTATGGCTACACCTTC. Its protein is CASSVRGDRASYGYTF.

The chain joins TRBV6-7 to TRBJ2-5, with TRBD2 matching 7 bases. TRBV6-7 carries the ORF label, with uncertain function. J lost 4 bases, V lost 0 bases, and 2 bases had no gene match. The CDR3 consists of 14 residues. CDR3 in amino acids: CASSYSKRGETQYF. Written as DNA, the CDR3 is TGTGCCAGCAGTTACTCGAAGCGGGGAGAGACCCAGTACTTC.

This chain links TRBV19 with TRBJ1-2; TRBD1 matches 11 bases. This CDR3 spans 15 amino acids. The germline CDR1 and CDR2 sequences are LNHDA and SQIVND (reference sequence). The V and J ends lost 2 bases and 8 bases, in that order; junction bases with no gene match: 7. CDR3 in DNA: TGTGCCAGTAGTATACCCGGGACAGGGGGATACGGCTACACCTTC. This gives the protein CASSIPGTGGYGYTF.

Only one count was recorded for this clone. The chain links TRBV30 to TRBJ1-4; D may be TRBD1 (6 bases). Trimming left V 2 bases short and J 13 bases short, with 17 bases between. Germline loops: CDR1 GTSNPN, CDR2 SVGIG (reference sequence). The CDR3 totals 13 residues. CDR3 DNA sequence: TGTGCCTGGAGTCACAACCGCAGGGGTCTACTGTTTTTT. It specifies CAWSHNRRGLLFF.

The chain carries TRBV6-1 and TRBJ1-2; possible D gene TRBD1, 6 bases. This CDR3 spans 12 amino acids. V lost 8 bases to trimming and J lost 8 bases, with 15 bases between them. The germline gives CDR1 MNHNS, CDR2 SASEGT. The CDR3 protein is CASGEQGLGYTF. Here the CDR3 DNA reads TGTGCCAGCGGCGAACAGGGTTTGGGCTACACCTTC.

This clone occurred a few times. J is TRBJ1-3 and V is TRBV6-1; D is possibly TRBD1 (6 bases). Germline V CDR1 and CDR2: MNHNS, SASEGT. V lost 3 bases and J 7 bases, leaving 7 bases between the germline ends. The CDR3 has 12 residues. The CDR3 loop reads CASSEGANTIYF. CDR3 bases: TGTGCCAGCAGTGAGGGGGCGAACACCATATATTTT.

The V call is TRBV7-2, the J call TRBJ1-4; D not certain. Germline lookup yields CDR1 SGHTA and CDR2 FQGNSA. Trimming removed 0 bases from V and 5 bases from J, with 4 bases in between. The CDR3 has 13 amino acids. The CDR3 here is CASSLAINEKLFF. The DNA for the CDR3 is TGTGCCAGCAGCTTAGCTATAAATGAAAAACTGTTTTTT. Supplemented by reference TRBV7-2 and TRBJ1-4, the full variable domain reads GAGVSQSPSNKVTEKGKDVELRCDPISGHTALYWYRQSLGQGLEFLIYFQGNSAPDKSGLPSDRFSAERTGGSVSTLTIQRTQQEDSAVYLCASSLAINEKLFFGSGTQLSVL.

The chain employs TRBV29-1 and TRBJ2-2, with 10 bases that match TRBD1. The J segment lost 3 bases and the V segment lost 6 bases, leaving 1 base of the junction unmatched. CDR3 length: 13 amino acids. Germline assignment: CDR1 SQVTM and CDR2 ANQGSEA. The CDR3 region is CSVDRGYTGELFF. The CDR3 DNA is TGCAGCGTGGACAGGGGGTACACCGGGGAGCTGTTTTTT.

V is TRBV7-3 and J is TRBJ1-1; D remains unclear. Germline-derived CDR1 and CDR2 are SGHTA and FQGTGA. The CDR3 is 14 amino acids. Trimming took off 2 bases at V and 3 bases at J, with 10 bases between the two ends. CDR3 coding DNA: TGTGCCAGCAGCTTACGGGGAACGGACACTGAAGCTTTCTTT. This translates into CASSLRGTDTEAFF.

The chain has TRBV14 and TRBJ2-7, with D hard to call. Deletions cut 2 bases from V and 7 bases from J, with 6 bases between. CDR3 length: 11 amino acids. CDR1 is SGHDN and CDR2 is FVKESK in the germline V gene. This chain's CDR3 is CASSQNIEQYF. CDR3 coding DNA: TGTGCCAGCAGCCAAAACATTGAGCAGTACTTC.

This CDR3 reads CASSEAGLAGETQYF. Here the CDR3 DNA reads TGTGCCAGCAGTGAAGCAGGACTAGCGGGTGAGACCCAGTACTTC. This chain uses TRBV25-1 with TRBJ2-5, with 11 bases identical to TRBD2. The CDR3 is made up of 15 amino acids. Per germline, CDR1 MGHDK and CDR2 SYGVNS. V lost 2 bases to trimming and J lost 5 bases; unmatched junction nucleotides: 4. Using reference TRBV25-1 and TRBJ2-5 for the parts outside the CDR3, the full variable domain is EADIYQTPRYLVIGTGKKITLECSQTMGHDKMYWYQQDPGMELHLIHYSYGVNSTEKGDLSSESTVSRIRTEHFPLTLESARPSHTSQYLCASSEAGLAGETQYFGPGTRLLVL.

The V and J genes are TRBV6-1 and TRBJ1-6; TRBD1 might be the D (6 bases). Germline lookup yields CDR1 MNHNS and CDR2 SASEGT. The CDR3 totals 15 residues. Trimming took 6 bases from V and 6 from J, leaving 15 bases between them. CDR3 residues: CASSLHREGNSPLHF. Written as DNA, the CDR3 is TGTGCCAGCAGCCTGCACAGGGAAGGTAATTCACCCCTCCACTTT.

The chain joins TRBV5-1 to TRBJ2-7; 16 bases map to TRBD2. Germline V lookup: CDR1 SGHRS, CDR2 YFSETQ. Losses at the gene ends were 3 bases for V and 2 bases for J; bases not matched to a gene: 5. CDR3 size: 17 residues. In nucleotides, the CDR3 is TGCGCCAGCAGCTCGGGACTAGCGGGGGGGAAACCCTACGAGCAGTACTTC. Translation: CASSSGLAGGKPYEQYF. The full variable domain, in which reference TRBV5-1 and TRBJ2-7 provide the parts outside the CDR3, is KAGVTQTPRYLIKTRGQQVTLSCSPISGHRSVSWYQQTPGQGLQFLFEYFSETQRNKGNFPGRFSGRQFSNSRSEMNVSTLELGDSALYLCASSSGLAGGKPYEQYFGPGTRLTVT.

Here the CDR3 DNA reads TGTGCCAGCAGTTTCGGCAGGGCCCATGGCTACACCTTC. It yields the protein CASSFGRAHGYTF. The rearrangement joins TRBV6-5 to TRBJ1-2; possible D gene TRBD1, 5 bases. Germline CDR1 is MNHEY and CDR2 is SVGAGI. V lost 4 bases and J 6 bases, leaving 12 bases between the germline ends. The CDR3 spans 13 residues.

The gene calls are TRBV18 and TRBJ1-1; D not resolved. Trimming stripped 4 bases from V and 1 base from J, with 7 bases between. The CDR3 totals 13 residues. The germline gives CDR1 KGHSH, CDR2 LQKENI. The CDR3 reads CASSLTENTEAFF. The CDR3 DNA is TGTGCCAGCTCACTTACAGAGAACACTGAAGCTTTCTTT.

V is TRBV5-1 and J is TRBJ1-3, with no clear D. Trimming left V 2 bases short and J 4 bases short, with 16 bases between. The V gene's germline CDR1 is SGHRS and CDR2 YFSETQ. CDR3 length: 16 residues. This CDR3 reads CASSFLPGERGNTIYF. DNA for the CDR3: TGCGCCAGCAGCTTCCTCCCGGGAGAGAGGGGAAACACCATATATTTT.